The clone carrying this T cell receptor beta chain was picked up one time. Its antigen is unidentified. The source of the sample is a study of blood T cells in healthy people across ages. A sample-barcoded 5' primer and a J-beta primer mix were used in a second PCR of roughly 6 to 11 cycles. The template-switch adaptor, which had 12 random nucleotides, put a tag on each cDNA molecule. Every individual sample yielded 2.5 million or more paired-end reads (each containing CDR3). Each CDR3 protein gets one entry after TCRdb re-called the 5' RACE reads with MiXCR. Of about 2 million distinct CDR3 sequences in the sample, around half were seen once. Study-wide results and limits: As age increased, TCR beta diversity per million T cells fell in a roughly linear fashion. Donors of long life had a larger count of naive CD4+ cells and greater diversity than aged donors.

The germline V gene has CDR1 SGDLS and CDR2 YYNGEE. The CDR3 runs to 16 residues. With 4 bases removed from V and 5 bases from J, the gap between germline ends came to 18 bases. V is TRBV9 and J is TRBJ1-4, with no clear D. This clonotype was obtained from a woman aged 40 to 49 in good health. The specimen was blood. The DNA of the CDR3 is TGTGCCAGCAGCCCCCCCCCGCCCGGATTCAATGAAAAACTGTTTTTT. Translating gives CASSPPPPGFNEKLFF.